These 15 T cell receptor beta chains originate from one sample sequenced in a study of blood T cell repertoires in COVID-19. Measured with immunoSEQ multiplex PCR; TCRdb has only the in-frame clones, and not every one. Of roughly 390,000 clones in the sample, 75% to 90% were seen once. The sample comprised peripheral blood. The receptors originated from a woman under 30 with acute or convalescent COVID-19.

This clone has a single count. The rearrangement links TRBV6-5 to TRBJ1-1, with D tentatively TRBD1 (5 bases). V was clipped by 2 bases and J by 4 bases, with 14 bases between them. The CDR3 spans 15 residues. From germline, CDR1 is MNHEY and CDR2 SVGAGI. The CDR3 bases are TGTGCCAGCAGTTACCGTGCGGCAGGGTTCACTGAAGCTTTCTTT. Protein: CASSYRAAGFTEAFF.

This clone was observed a single time. V and J are TRBV27 and TRBJ2-1, with TRBD2 identical over 9 bases. CDR1 and CDR2 (germline): MNHEY, SMNVEV (reference sequence). The CDR3 extends over 20 amino acids. V lost 2 bases, J lost 0 bases, and 14 bases stayed unmatched. This CDR3 reads CASSLRAISGGLGSYNEQFF. CDR3 nucleotide sequence: TGTGCCAGCAGTTTACGGGCTATTAGCGGGGGCCTAGGCTCCTACAATGAGCAGTTCTTC.

This clone has just a few counts. In DNA, the CDR3 is TGTGCCAGCAGTGTGAATCAGGCGAACACTGAAGCTTTCTTT. Residues: CASSVNQANTEAFF. The V call is TRBV2, the J call TRBJ1-1; no definite D call. The germline gives CDR1 SNHLY, CDR2 FYNNEI. CDR3 size: 14 residues. V was pared by 4 bases and J by 1 base, with 10 bases between.

This clone has just a few counts. At the DNA level, this CDR3 is encoded by other sequences in the same sample as well. The chain joins TRBV24-1 to TRBJ2-1; D uncertain. With 4 bases removed from V and 0 bases from J, the gap between germline ends came to 12 bases. This CDR3 has 16 residues. Germline lookup yields CDR1 KGHDR and CDR2 SFDVKD. CDR3 sequence (DNA): TGTGCCACCAGTGACTCCATAGCTAGCTCCTACAATGAGCAGTTCTTC. This codes for CATSDSIASSYNEQFF.

The chain recombines TRBV6-6 with TRBJ2-7; 12 bases are shared with TRBD2. CDR1 is MNHNY, CDR2 SVGAGI, per germline (reference sequence). V was pared by 2 bases and J by 1 base, with 3 bases of the junction left unmatched. This CDR3 is 16 amino acids long. The CDR3 sequence: CASSYPTSGGSYEQYF. CDR3 nucleotides: TGTGCCAGCAGTTACCCGACTAGCGGGGGTTCCTACGAGCAGTACTTC.

The rearrangement uses TRBV5-6 and TRBJ2-7, with 7 bases aligning to TRBD1. The ends lost 4 bases at V and 5 bases at J; junction bases unmatched: 6. This CDR3 has 13 residues. Germline lookup yields CDR1 SGHDT and CDR2 YYEEEE. CDR3 in DNA: TGTGCCAGCAGCCCGGGGACAGAGAACGAGCAGTACTTC. Encoded protein: CASSPGTENEQYF.

V is TRBV4-1 and J is TRBJ1-5; unclear D gene. CDR1 and CDR2 (germline): MGHRA, YSYEKL. This CDR3 has 15 residues. V was shortened by 1 base and J by 1 base, with 8 bases between the two germline ends. In nucleotides, the CDR3 is TGCGCCAGCAGCCAAGCAGGCCAGAGCAATCAGCCCCAGCATTTT. Protein product: CASSQAGQSNQPQHF.

The chain has TRBV29-1 and TRBJ1-4, with TRBD1 matching 7 bases. Germline V CDR1 and CDR2: SQVTM, ANQGSEA. The CDR3 covers 13 residues. V trimming: 1 base; J trimming: 8 bases; junction bases outside the gene matches: 4. In DNA form, the CDR3 reads TGCAGCGTTGAAGGACAGGGAGGAGAAAAACTGTTTTTT. This translates into CSVEGQGGEKLFF.

The genes are TRBV7-7 and TRBJ2-5, with TRBD2 identical over 12 bases. Germline CDR1 is SSHAT and CDR2 is FNYEAQ (reference sequence). This CDR3 is 16 amino acids long. V shed 3 bases and J 5 bases; nucleotides not matched to a gene: 7. The DNA of the CDR3 is TGTGCCAGCAGCTTTGAACTAGCGGGGGGAATGGAGACCCAGTACTTC. This sequence encodes CASSFELAGGMETQYF.

The gene calls are TRBV11-2 and TRBJ1-3; 8 bases map to TRBD1. CDR1 and CDR2 (germline): SGHAT, FQNNGV. The CDR3 has 15 amino acids. V gave up 3 bases and J gave up 0 bases; unmatched junction bases: 1. This chain's CDR3 is CASSLTGVSGNTIYF. DNA of the CDR3: TGTGCCAGCAGCTTGACAGGGGTCTCTGGAAACACCATATATTTT.

The chain has TRBV2 and TRBJ1-5, with D possibly TRBD1 on 5 matching bases. V was cut by 2 bases and J by 8 bases, with 16 bases left in between. CDR3 length equals 15 residues. Germline CDR1 reads SNHLY; CDR2 reads FYNNEI. CDR3 residues: CASSETGATSEPQHF. In DNA form, the CDR3 reads TGTGCCAGCAGTGAAACAGGCGCCACCTCAGAGCCCCAGCATTTT.

V gene TRBV5-1 combines with J gene TRBJ2-7; TRBD1 is a possible D gene (6 bases). The germline gives CDR1 SGHRS, CDR2 YFSETQ. The CDR3 extends over 13 amino acids. With 4 bases removed from V and 0 bases from J, the gap between germline ends came to 8 bases. CDR3 DNA sequence: TGCGCCAGCAGCCGGACAGCCTCCTACGAGCAGTACTTC. Protein sequence: CASSRTASYEQYF.

About this clone: The junction differs from germline at one of its ends, possibly a read error. This chain connects TRBV9 to TRBJ2-3; TRBD2 matches at 14 bases. There are 14 residues in the CDR3. The germline V gene has CDR1 SGDLS and CDR2 YYNGEE. The CDR3 DNA sequence: TGTGCCAGCAGCGTGGGACTAGCGGGAGATAGGCAGTATTTT. Protein: CASSVGLAGDRQYF.

This sequence joins TRBV3-1 (or the pseudogene TRBV3-2) and TRBJ2-1, with D maybe TRBD1 (5 bases). Looked up from germline, CDR1 is LGHDT and CDR2 is YNNKEL (reference sequence). V lost 2 bases to trimming and J lost 8 bases, with 7 bases between them. The CDR3 is made up of 12 amino acids. In DNA form, the CDR3 reads TGTGCCAGCAGCCAAATAGGGGATGAGCAGTTCTTC. This codes for CASSQIGDEQFF.

The chain couples TRBV27 to TRBJ1-5, with D possibly matching TRBD1 (6 bases). This CDR3 has 15 amino acids. V dropped 4 bases and J dropped 3 bases, with 13 bases sitting between them. The germline gives CDR1 MNHEY, CDR2 SMNVEV (reference sequence). In nucleotides, the CDR3 is TGTGCCAGCAGTTCACAGGGAACCCCCAATCAGCCCCAGCATTTT. It is translated as CASSSQGTPNQPQHF.